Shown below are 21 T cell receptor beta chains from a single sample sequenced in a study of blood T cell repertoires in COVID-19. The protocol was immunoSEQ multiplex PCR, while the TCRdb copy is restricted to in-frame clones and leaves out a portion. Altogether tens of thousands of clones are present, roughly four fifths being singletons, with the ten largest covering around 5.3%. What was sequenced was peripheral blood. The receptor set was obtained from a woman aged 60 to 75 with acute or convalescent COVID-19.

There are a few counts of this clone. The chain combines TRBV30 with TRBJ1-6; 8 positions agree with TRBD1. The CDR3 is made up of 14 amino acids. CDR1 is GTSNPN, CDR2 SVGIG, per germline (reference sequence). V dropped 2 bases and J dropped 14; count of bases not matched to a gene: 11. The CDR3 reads CAWSRTGNFIALHF. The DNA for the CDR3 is TGTGCCTGGAGTCGGACAGGGAACTTCATTGCCCTCCACTTT.

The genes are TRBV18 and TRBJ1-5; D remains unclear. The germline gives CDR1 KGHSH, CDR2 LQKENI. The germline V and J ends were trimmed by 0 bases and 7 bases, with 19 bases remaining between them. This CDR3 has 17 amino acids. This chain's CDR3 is CASSPPGGEPGRQPQHF. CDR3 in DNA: TGTGCCAGCTCACCACCGGGTGGTGAGCCGGGTAGACAGCCCCAGCATTTT.

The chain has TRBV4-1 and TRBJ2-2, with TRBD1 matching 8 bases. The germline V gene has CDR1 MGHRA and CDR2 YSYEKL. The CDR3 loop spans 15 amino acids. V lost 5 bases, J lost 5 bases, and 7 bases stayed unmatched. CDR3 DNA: TGCGCCAGCAGCAACCGACAGGGGAGTACCGGGGAGCTGTTTTTT. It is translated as CASSNRQGSTGELFF.

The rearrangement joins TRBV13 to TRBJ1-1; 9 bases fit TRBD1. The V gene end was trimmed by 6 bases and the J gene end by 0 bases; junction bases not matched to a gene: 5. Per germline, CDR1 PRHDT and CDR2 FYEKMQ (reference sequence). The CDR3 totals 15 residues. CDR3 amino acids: CASSPDRGMNTEAFF. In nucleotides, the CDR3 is TGTGCCAGCAGTCCGGACAGGGGAATGAACACTGAAGCTTTCTTT.

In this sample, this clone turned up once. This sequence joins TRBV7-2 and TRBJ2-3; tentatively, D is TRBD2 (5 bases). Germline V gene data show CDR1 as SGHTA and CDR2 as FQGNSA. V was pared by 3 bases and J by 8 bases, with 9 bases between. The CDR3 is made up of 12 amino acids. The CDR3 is CASSFVRGTQYF. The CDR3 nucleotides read TGTGCCAGCAGCTTCGTTCGGGGTACGCAGTATTTT.

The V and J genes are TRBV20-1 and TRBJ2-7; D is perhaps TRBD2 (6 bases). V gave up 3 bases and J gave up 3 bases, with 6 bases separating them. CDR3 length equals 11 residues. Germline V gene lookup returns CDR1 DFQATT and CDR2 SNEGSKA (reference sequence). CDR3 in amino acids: CSASGGYEQYF. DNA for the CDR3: TGCAGTGCTAGCGGGGGCTACGAGCAGTACTTC.

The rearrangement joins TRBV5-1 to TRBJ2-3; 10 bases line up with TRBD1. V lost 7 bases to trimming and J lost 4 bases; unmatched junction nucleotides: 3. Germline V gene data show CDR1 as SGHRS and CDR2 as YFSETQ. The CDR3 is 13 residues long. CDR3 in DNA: TGCGCCAGCGGACAGGGGGGCCCAGATACGCAGTATTTT. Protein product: CASGQGGPDTQYF.

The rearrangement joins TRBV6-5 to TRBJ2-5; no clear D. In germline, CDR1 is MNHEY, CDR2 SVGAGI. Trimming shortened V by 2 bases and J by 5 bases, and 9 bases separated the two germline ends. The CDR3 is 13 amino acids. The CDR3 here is CASSYQFMETQYF. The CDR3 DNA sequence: TGTGCCAGCAGTTACCAGTTCATGGAGACCCAGTACTTC.

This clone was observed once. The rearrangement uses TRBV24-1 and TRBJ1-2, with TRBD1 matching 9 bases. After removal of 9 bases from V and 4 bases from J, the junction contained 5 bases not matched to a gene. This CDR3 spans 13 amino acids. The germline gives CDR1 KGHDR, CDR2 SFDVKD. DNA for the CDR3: TGTGCCACCGCCGGGACAGGGTCCTATGGCTACACCTTC. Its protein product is CATAGTGSYGYTF.

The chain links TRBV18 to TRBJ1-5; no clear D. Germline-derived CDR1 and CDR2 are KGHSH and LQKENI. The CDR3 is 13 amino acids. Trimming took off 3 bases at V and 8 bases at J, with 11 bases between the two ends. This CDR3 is CASSPGGKKPQHF. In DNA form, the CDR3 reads TGTGCCAGCTCACCCGGAGGGAAGAAGCCCCAGCATTTT.

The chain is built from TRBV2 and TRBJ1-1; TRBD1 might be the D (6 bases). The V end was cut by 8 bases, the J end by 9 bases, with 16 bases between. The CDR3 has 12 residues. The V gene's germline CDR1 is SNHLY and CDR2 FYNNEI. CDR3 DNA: TGTGCCAGCGGGTCCCTGGGACACCAAGCTTTCTTT. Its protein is CASGSLGHQAFF. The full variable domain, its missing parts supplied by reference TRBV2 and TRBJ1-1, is EPEVTQTPSHQVTQMGQEVILRCVPISNHLYFYWYRQILGQKVEFLVSFYNNEISEKSEIFDDQFSVERPDGSNFTLKIRSTKLEDSAMYFCASGSLGHQAFFGQGTRLTVV.

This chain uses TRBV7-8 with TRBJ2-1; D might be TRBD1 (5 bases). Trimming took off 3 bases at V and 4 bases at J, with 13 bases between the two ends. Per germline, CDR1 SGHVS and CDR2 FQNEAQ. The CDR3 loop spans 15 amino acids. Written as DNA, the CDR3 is TGTGCCAGCAGCTTTACAGGTTCTCCTTACAATGAGCAGTTCTTC. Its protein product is CASSFTGSPYNEQFF. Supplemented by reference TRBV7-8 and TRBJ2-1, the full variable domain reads GAGVSQSPRYKVAKRGQDVALRCDPISGHVSLFWYQQALGQGPEFLTYFQNEAQLDKSGLPSDRFFAERPEGSVSTLKIQRTQQEDSAVYLCASSFTGSPYNEQFFGPGTRLTVL.

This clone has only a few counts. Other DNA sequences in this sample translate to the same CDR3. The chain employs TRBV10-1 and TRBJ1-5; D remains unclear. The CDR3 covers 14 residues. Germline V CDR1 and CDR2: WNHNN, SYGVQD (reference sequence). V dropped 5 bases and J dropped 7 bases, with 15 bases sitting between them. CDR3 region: CASSPAGIRQPQHF. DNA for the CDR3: TGCGCCAGCAGTCCGGCGGGTATAAGGCAGCCCCAGCATTTT.

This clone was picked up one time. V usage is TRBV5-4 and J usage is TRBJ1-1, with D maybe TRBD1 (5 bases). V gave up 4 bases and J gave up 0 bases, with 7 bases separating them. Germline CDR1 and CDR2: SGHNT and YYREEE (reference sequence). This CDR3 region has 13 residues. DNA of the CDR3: TGTGCCAGCAGCCCAGGGTTGAACACTGAAGCTTTCTTT. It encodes CASSPGLNTEAFF.

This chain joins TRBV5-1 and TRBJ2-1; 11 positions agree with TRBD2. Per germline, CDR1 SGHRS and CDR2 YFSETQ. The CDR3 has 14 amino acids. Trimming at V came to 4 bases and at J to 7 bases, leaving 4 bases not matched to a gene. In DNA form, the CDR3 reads TGCGCCAGCAGCGTAACTAGCGGGAGTAATGAGCAGTTCTTC. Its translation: CASSVTSGSNEQFF. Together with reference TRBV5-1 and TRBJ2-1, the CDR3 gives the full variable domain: KAGVTQTPRYLIKTRGQQVTLSCSPISGHRSVSWYQQTPGQGLQFLFEYFSETQRNKGNFPGRFSGRQFSNSRSEMNVSTLELGDSALYLCASSVTSGSNEQFFGPGTRLTVL.

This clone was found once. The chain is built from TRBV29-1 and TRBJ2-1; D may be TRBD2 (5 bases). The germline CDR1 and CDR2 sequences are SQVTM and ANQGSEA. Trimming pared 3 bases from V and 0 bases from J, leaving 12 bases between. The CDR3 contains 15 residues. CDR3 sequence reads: CSVEGAENSYNEQFF. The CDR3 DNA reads TGCAGCGTTGAGGGAGCGGAGAACTCCTACAATGAGCAGTTCTTC.

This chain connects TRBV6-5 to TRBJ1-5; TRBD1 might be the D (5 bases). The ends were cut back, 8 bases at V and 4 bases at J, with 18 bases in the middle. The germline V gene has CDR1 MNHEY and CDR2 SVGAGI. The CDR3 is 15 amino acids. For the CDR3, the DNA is TGTGCCAGCCTCAGGGTTGACGGACCAAATCAGCCCCAGCATTTT. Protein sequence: CASLRVDGPNQPQHF.

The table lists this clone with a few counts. CDR3 region: CASSRTGGINEQYF. The CDR3 DNA follows: TGCGCCAGCAGCCGGACAGGGGGGATCAACGAGCAGTACTTC. This sequence joins TRBV10-1 and TRBJ2-7; 10 nucleotides line up with TRBD1. This CDR3 is built from 14 residues. CDR1 and CDR2 (germline): WNHNN, SYGVQD (reference sequence). Trimming removed 6 bases from V and 5 bases from J; junction bases left unmatched: 7.

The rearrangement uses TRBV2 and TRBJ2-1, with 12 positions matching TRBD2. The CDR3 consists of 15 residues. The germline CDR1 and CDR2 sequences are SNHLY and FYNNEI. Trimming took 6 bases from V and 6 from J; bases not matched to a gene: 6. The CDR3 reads CASRALAGGPNEQFF. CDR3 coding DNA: TGTGCCAGCAGGGCTCTAGCGGGAGGGCCCAATGAGCAGTTCTTC.

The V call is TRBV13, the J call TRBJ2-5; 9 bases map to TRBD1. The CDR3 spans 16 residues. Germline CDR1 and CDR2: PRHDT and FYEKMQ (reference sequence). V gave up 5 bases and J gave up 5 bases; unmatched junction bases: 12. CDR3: CASSPKGQGGIETQYF. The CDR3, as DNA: TGTGCCAGCAGCCCCAAGGGACAGGGTGGAATCGAGACCCAGTACTTC.

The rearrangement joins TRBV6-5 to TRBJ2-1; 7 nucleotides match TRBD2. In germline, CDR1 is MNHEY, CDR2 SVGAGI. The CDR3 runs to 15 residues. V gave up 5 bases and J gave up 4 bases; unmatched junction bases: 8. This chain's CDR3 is CASSHTSAQYNEQFF. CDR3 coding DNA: TGTGCCAGCAGTCACACTAGCGCCCAATACAATGAGCAGTTCTTC.